The 24 T cell receptor beta chains below come from one sample, sequenced in a study of shared clonotypes between healthy human individuals. The assay was immunoSEQ multiplex PCR, and TCRdb's table has in-frame clones only and misses some. The sample has some 2,000,000 clones; approximately 96% are singletons. Sequencing used naive CD4+ T cells sorted from blood. The subset here: CD45RA+ positively selected. The receptors originated from a man between 18 and 29 years old in good health.

J is TRBJ1-1 and V is TRBV2; D is undetermined. There are 14 residues in the CDR3. V lost 4 bases and J lost 1, with 10 bases in between. The germline CDR1 and CDR2 sequences are SNHLY and FYNNEI. The DNA of the CDR3 is TGTGCCAGCAGTGGGAGTGGGCAGAACACTGAAGCTTTCTTT. Translated: CASSGSGQNTEAFF.

In the case of this clone: Distinct nucleotide sequences in the sample also encode this CDR3. This chain joins TRBV7-3 and TRBJ1-1; D is perhaps TRBD1 (5 bases). The CDR3 extends over 14 amino acids. Trimming shortened V by 2 bases and J by 1 base, and 8 bases separated the two germline ends. The germline gives CDR1 SGHTA, CDR2 FQGTGA. The DNA for the CDR3 is TGTGCCAGCAGCTTAGGGACGGGGAACACTGAAGCTTTCTTT. It codes for CASSLGTGNTEAFF.

The chain links TRBV6-6 to TRBJ2-7; D may be TRBD2 (6 bases). This CDR3 spans 16 amino acids. V was pared by 7 bases and J by 3 bases, with 22 bases between. Germline CDR1 reads MNHNY; CDR2 reads SVGAGI (reference sequence). The CDR3 region is CASTPGWDLKGYEQYF. DNA for the CDR3: TGTGCCAGCACTCCCGGTTGGGACTTAAAGGGCTACGAGCAGTACTTC.

The chain employs TRBV4-3 and TRBJ2-1; D remains ambiguous. The CDR3 is 15 residues long. The V end was cut by 0 bases, the J end by 3 bases, with 9 bases between. From germline, CDR1 is LGHNA and CDR2 YSLEER. This chain's CDR3 is CASSQDWLNYNEQFF. The CDR3 nucleotides are TGCGCCAGCAGCCAAGATTGGCTAAACTACAATGAGCAGTTCTTC.

J is TRBJ1-2 and V is TRBV30, with a weak D call TRBD1 (6 bases). The V end was cut by 5 bases, the J end by 5 bases, with 15 bases between. The CDR3 sequence is 13 residues long. Germline CDR1 reads GTSNPN; CDR2 reads SVGIG (reference sequence). The CDR3 region has the DNA TGTGCCTGGGTAGGCAGGGGCCCGTATGGCTACACCTTC. This codes for CAWVGRGPYGYTF.

The chain recombines TRBV7-2 with TRBJ1-5; no definite D call. Trimming took 5 bases from V and 0 from J, leaving 17 bases between them. The CDR3 contains 17 residues. Germline lookup yields CDR1 SGHTA and CDR2 FQGNSA. This CDR3 is CASSSDPSHLSNQPQHF. As DNA, the CDR3 is TGTGCCAGCAGCAGCGACCCGTCCCACCTTAGCAATCAGCCCCAGCATTTT.

This CDR3 reads CASSPTQTAYEQYF. The CDR3 DNA is TGTGCCAGCAGCCCAACTCAGACAGCCTACGAGCAGTACTTC. V and J are TRBV7-2 and TRBJ2-7, with D possibly TRBD1 on 5 matching bases. Trimming removed 5 bases from V and 2 bases from J, with 13 bases in between. Germline V CDR1 and CDR2: SGHTA, FQGNSA. The CDR3 loop spans 14 amino acids.

The V gene is TRBV30, the J gene TRBJ2-7, with D hard to call. The V gene's germline CDR1 is GTSNPN and CDR2 SVGIG (reference sequence). The CDR3 has 17 amino acids. The V and J ends lost 0 bases and 6 bases respectively, with 24 bases between them. CDR3 bases: TGTGCCTGGAGTGTACTGGGGAAGACGGCCGTTGTGGGCGAGCAGTACTTC. This sequence encodes CAWSVLGKTAVVGEQYF.

The chain couples TRBV28 to TRBJ1-5; D is ambiguous. V was clipped by 6 bases and J by 3 bases, with 6 bases between them. The V gene's germline CDR1 is MDHEN and CDR2 SYDVKM. This CDR3 contains 12 residues. For the CDR3, the DNA is TGTGCCAGCAGGGTCATCAATCAGCCCCAGCATTTT. This gives the protein CASRVINQPQHF.

The V and J genes are TRBV5-8 and TRBJ2-7; D ambiguous. CDR1 is SGHTS and CDR2 is YDEGEE in the germline V gene. Trimming shortened V by 2 bases and J by 0 bases, and 9 bases separated the two germline ends. The CDR3 covers 14 residues. The CDR3 sequence: CASSFVPRSYEQYF. DNA for the CDR3: TGTGCCAGCAGCTTTGTGCCACGCTCCTACGAGCAGTACTTC.

This rearrangement joins TRBV5-6 to TRBJ1-2, with TRBD1 identical over 12 bases. The ends lost 4 bases at V and 8 bases at J; junction bases unmatched: 6. The CDR3 length is 14 residues. CDR1 is SGHDT, CDR2 YYEEEE, per germline. The CDR3 region is CASSVGQGANGYTF. In DNA, the CDR3 is TGTGCCAGCAGCGTGGGACAGGGGGCGAACGGCTACACCTTC.

V is TRBV7-8 and J is TRBJ1-3; 7 nucleotides align to TRBD1. With 5 bases clipped from V and 0 bases from J, the junction kept 10 bases outside the gene matches. The CDR3 contains 17 residues. From germline, CDR1 is SGHVS and CDR2 FQNEAQ. As DNA, the CDR3 is TGTGCCAGCAGCCCCTCGGGGACAGCCTCCTCTGGAAACACCATATATTTT. Translation gives CASSPSGTASSGNTIYF.

The CDR3 sequence: CSAQRSAEQYF. For the CDR3, the DNA is TGCAGTGCTCAGAGATCGGCCGAGCAGTACTTC. This sequence joins TRBV20-1 and TRBJ2-7; D call uncertain. The CDR3 runs 11 residues. Germline lookup yields CDR1 DFQATT and CDR2 SNEGSKA (reference sequence). V shed 5 bases and J shed 6 bases, with 11 bases lying between them.

Here the CDR3 DNA reads TGTGCCATCAGGCCCGGGTCCGATTATGAAGCTTTCTTT. It translates to CAIRPGSDYEAFF. This chain joins TRBV10-3 and TRBJ1-1; D unclear. The CDR3 totals 13 residues. Germline lookup yields CDR1 ENHRY and CDR2 SYGVKD. Trimming removed 6 bases from V and 7 bases from J, with 15 bases in between.

About this clone: Other nucleotide sequences from this sample produce the same CDR3. V and J are TRBV7-2 and TRBJ2-7, with D hard to call. This CDR3 comprises 14 residues. V gave up 1 base and J gave up 2 bases, with 9 bases separating them. CDR1 SGHTA and CDR2 FQGNSA come from the germline V gene. CDR3 in DNA: TGTGCCAGCAGCTTAGTGCCAGGCCCCTACGAGCAGTACTTC. Its protein product is CASSLVPGPYEQYF.

The chain recombines TRBV2 with TRBJ1-5, with no clear D. Trimming removed 3 bases at V and 5 bases at J, with 11 bases between. From germline, CDR1 is SNHLY and CDR2 FYNNEI. The length of the CDR3 is 14 residues. In DNA form, the CDR3 reads TGTGCCAGCAGTGACGTAGGGCTCGATCAGCCCCAGCATTTT. Its protein product is CASSDVGLDQPQHF.

The chain is built from TRBV6-1 and TRBJ2-5, with 7 bases matching TRBD2. V shed 4 bases and J 3 bases; nucleotides not matched to a gene: 5. This CDR3 has 14 residues. CDR1 and CDR2 (germline): MNHNS, SASEGT. The CDR3 spells CASSVGLLEETQYF. In DNA, the CDR3 is TGTGCCAGCAGTGTGGGACTACTTGAAGAGACCCAGTACTTC.

The chain carries TRBV29-1 and TRBJ1-5, with a weak D call TRBD1 (5 bases). Germline V gives CDR1 SQVTM, CDR2 ANQGSEA. The CDR3 totals 13 residues. The ends were cut back, 4 bases at V and 4 bases at J, with 11 bases in the middle. In nucleotides, the CDR3 is TGCAGCGTTGGGGGGGACCTTAATCAGCCCCAGCATTTT. Its translation: CSVGGDLNQPQHF.

The J gene is TRBJ2-5, the V gene TRBV5-1, with a weak D call TRBD1 (6 bases). There are 16 residues in the CDR3. V was shortened by 4 bases and J by 5 bases, with 21 bases between the two germline ends. Germline CDR1 is SGHRS and CDR2 is YFSETQ. The CDR3 is CASSVEPGAQGETQYF. The CDR3 DNA sequence: TGCGCCAGCAGCGTCGAGCCAGGGGCGCAAGGGGAGACCCAGTACTTC.

The chain links TRBV5-4 to TRBJ2-7, with 7 positions matching TRBD1. Germline CDR1 and CDR2: SGHNT and YYREEE (reference sequence). Losses at the gene ends were 7 bases for V and 3 bases for J; bases not matched to a gene: 7. The CDR3 consists of 13 residues. The CDR3 DNA reads as TGTGCCAGCGGTACCGGGACAGACTACGAGCAGTACTTC. As protein: CASGTGTDYEQYF.

A single count supports this clone. This chain connects TRBV18 to TRBJ2-7; a weak D match, TRBD1 (6 bases). Germline V gene sequence: CDR1 KGHSH, CDR2 LQKENI. The CDR3 is made up of 15 amino acids. Trimming removed 5 bases at V and 0 bases at J, with 14 bases between. Here the CDR3 DNA reads TGTGCCAGCTCATCGGGTGGACAGATCTCCTACGAGCAGTACTTC. As protein: CASSSGGQISYEQYF. Complete variable domain (other parts from reference TRBV18 and TRBJ2-7): NAGVMQNPRHLVRRRGQEARLRCSPMKGHSHVYWYRQLPEEGLKFMVYLQKENIIDESGMPKERFSAEFPKEGPSILRIQQVVRGDSAAYFCASSSGGQISYEQYFGPGTRLTVT.

As for this clone: Relative to the germline gene, one junction end is altered; a read error may explain this. The rearrangement links TRBV5-1 to TRBJ2-7, with TRBD2 as a possible D gene (6 bases). CDR3 length: 15 amino acids. Germline-derived CDR1 and CDR2 are SGHRS and YFSETQ. The CDR3 DNA reads as TGCGCCAGCAGCTTGGCTTTGGGAGGCTCCAACGAGCAGTACTTC. Protein: CASSLALGGSNEQYF.

The rearrangement joins TRBV5-1 to TRBJ2-7; 10 nucleotides match TRBD1. Losses at the gene ends were 5 bases for V and 5 bases for J; bases not matched to a gene: 10. This CDR3 region has 15 residues. Germline loops: CDR1 SGHRS, CDR2 YFSETQ. The CDR3 loop reads CASRGPGTGADEQYF. CDR3 nucleotides: TGCGCCAGCAGGGGACCCGGGACAGGGGCGGACGAGCAGTACTTC.

The chain joins TRBV4-3 to TRBJ2-1; weak D call: TRBD1 (5 bases). V gave up 0 bases and J gave up 12 bases, with 12 bases separating them. CDR1 and CDR2 (germline): LGHNA, YSLEER. This CDR3 region has 13 residues. CDR3 nucleotides: TGCGCCAGCAGCCAAGAAGGCAGGACAAGGCAGTTCTTC. Protein: CASSQEGRTRQFF.